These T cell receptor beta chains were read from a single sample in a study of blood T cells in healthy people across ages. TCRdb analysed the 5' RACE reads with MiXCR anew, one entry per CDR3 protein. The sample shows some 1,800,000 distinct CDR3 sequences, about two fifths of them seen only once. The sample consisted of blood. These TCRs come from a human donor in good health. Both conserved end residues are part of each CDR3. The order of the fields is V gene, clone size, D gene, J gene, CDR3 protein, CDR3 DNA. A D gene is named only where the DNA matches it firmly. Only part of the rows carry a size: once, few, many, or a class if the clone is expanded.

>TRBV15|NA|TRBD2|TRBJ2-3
CATSRDPPSGGNTQYF
TGTGCCACCAGCAGAGATCCGCCTAGCGGGGGGAATACGCAGTATTTT
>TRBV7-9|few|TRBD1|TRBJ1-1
CASSDMRTGGYAMTEAFF
TGTGCCAGCAGCGATATGCGGACAGGGGGCTATGCCATGACTGAAGCTTTCTTT
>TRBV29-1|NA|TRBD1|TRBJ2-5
CSVRPTGEETQYF
TGCAGCGTCCGACCGACAGGGGAAGAGACCCAGTACTTC
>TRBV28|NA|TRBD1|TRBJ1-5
CASSLSSGTGGTQPQHF
TGTGCCAGCAGTTTATCCTCCGGGACAGGGGGGACTCAGCCCCAGCATTTT
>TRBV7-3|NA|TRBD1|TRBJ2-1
CASSPTGTNNEQFF
TGTGCCAGCAGCCCGACAGGGACAAACAATGAGCAGTTCTTC
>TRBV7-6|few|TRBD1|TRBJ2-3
CASSGTGDPDTQYF
TGTGCCAGCAGCGGGACAGGGGACCCAGATACGCAGTATTTT
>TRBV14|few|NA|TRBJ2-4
CASSQVIIQYF
TGTGCCAGCAGCCAAGTGATCATTCAGTACTTC
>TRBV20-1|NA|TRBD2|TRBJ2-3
CSANPGGPDTQYF
TGCAGTGCAAATCCGGGGGGGCCAGATACGCAGTATTTT
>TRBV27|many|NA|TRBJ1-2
CASSSSPSPLVPYGYTF
TGTGCCAGCAGTTCGTCCCCCTCCCCATTAGTCCCCTATGGCTACACCTTC
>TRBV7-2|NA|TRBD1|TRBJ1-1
CASSFEGQGRDTEAFF
TGTGCCAGCAGCTTCGAGGGACAGGGAAGAGACACTGAAGCTTTCTTT
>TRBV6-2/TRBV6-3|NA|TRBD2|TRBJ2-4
CAGSSLAGGLSKNIQYF
TGTGCCGGCAGTTCCTTAGCGGGGGGGCTTTCCAAAAACATTCAGTACTTC
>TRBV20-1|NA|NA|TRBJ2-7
CSAKRNLDTYEQYF
TGCAGTGCAAAGAGAAACTTAGACACCTACGAGCAGTACTTC
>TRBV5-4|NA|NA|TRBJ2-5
CASSPAEIAEETQYF
TGTGCCAGCAGCCCGGCCGAGATAGCGGAAGAGACCCAGTACTTC